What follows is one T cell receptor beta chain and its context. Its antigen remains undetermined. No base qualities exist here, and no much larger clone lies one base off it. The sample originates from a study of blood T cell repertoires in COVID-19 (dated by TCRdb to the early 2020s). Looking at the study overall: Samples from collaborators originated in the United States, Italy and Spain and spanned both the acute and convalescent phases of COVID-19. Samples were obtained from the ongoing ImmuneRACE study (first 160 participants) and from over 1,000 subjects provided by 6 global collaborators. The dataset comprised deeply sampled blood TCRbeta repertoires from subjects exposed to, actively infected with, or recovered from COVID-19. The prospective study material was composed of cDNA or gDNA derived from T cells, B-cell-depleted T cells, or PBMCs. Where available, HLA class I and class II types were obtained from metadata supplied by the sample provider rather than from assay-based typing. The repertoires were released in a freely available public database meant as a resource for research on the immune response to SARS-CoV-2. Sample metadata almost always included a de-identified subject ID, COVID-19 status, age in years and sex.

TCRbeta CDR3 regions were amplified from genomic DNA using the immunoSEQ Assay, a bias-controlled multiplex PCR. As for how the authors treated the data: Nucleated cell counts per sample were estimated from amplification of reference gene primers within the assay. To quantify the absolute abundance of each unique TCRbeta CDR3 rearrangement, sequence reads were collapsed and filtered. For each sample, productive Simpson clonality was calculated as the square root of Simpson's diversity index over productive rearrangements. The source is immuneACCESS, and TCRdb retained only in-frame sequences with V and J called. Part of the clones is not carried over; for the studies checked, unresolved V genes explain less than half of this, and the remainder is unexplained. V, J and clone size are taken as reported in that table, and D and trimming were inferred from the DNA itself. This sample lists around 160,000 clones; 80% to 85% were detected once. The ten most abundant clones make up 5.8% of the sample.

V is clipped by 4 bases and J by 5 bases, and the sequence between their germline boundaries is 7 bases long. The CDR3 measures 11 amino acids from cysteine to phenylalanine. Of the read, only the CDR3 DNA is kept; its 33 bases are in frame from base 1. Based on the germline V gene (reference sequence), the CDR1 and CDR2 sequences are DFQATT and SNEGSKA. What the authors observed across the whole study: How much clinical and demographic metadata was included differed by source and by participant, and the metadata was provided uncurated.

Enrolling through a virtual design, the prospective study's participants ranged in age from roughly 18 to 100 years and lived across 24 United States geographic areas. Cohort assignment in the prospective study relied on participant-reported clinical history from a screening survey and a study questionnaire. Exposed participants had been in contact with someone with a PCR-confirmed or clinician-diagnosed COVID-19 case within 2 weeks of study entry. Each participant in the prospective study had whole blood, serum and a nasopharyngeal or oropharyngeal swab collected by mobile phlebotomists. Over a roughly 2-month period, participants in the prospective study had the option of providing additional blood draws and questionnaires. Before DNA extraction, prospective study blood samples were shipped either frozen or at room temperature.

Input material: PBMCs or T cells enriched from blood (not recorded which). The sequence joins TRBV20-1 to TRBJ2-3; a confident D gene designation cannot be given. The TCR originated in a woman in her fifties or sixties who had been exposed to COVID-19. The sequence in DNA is TGCAGTGCTACCCACTTAGATACGCAGTATTTT. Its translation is CSATHLDTQYF.